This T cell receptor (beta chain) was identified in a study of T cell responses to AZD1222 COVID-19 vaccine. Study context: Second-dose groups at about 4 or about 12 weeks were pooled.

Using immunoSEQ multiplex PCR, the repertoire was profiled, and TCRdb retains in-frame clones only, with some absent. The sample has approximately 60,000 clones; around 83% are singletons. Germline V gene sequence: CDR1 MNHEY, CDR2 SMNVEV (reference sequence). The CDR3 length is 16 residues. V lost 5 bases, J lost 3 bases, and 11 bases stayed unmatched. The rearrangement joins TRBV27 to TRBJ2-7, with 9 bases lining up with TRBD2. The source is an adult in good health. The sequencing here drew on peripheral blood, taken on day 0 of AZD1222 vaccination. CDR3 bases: TGTGCCAGCAGTCCACCAATTTTTAGCGGGGGCTACGAGCAGTACTTC. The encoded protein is CASSPPIFSGGYEQYF.